This T cell receptor beta chain was retrieved from a study of control samples from healthy donors and cancer patients. From germline, CDR1 is SEHNR and CDR2 FQNEAQ (reference sequence). This CDR3 is built from 13 residues. Trimming shortened V by 4 bases and J by 2 bases, and 8 bases separated the two germline ends. Assay: immunoSEQ multiplex PCR; the TCRdb copy retains only in-frame clones and omits some. Of 80,000 to 100,000 clones detected, roughly 89% appear once; the ten largest clones hold about 3%. The chain has TRBV7-9 and TRBJ1-2; D not resolved. The clonotype comes from a human donor in good health. The donor label of this sample is uncertain. Material for sequencing was blood. CDR3 bases: TGTGCCAGCAGCTATGCCAGGAACTATGGCTACACCTTC. Amino acids: CASSYARNYGYTF. The complete variable domain, with remaining parts taken from reference TRBV7-9 and TRBJ1-2, reads DTGVSQNPRHKITKRGQNVTFRCDPISEHNRLYWYRQTLGQGPEFLTYFQNEAQLEKSRLLSDRFSAERPKGSFSTLEIQRTEQGDSAMYLCASSYARNYGYTFGSGTRLTVV.